The 26 T cell receptor beta chains in this list originate from one sample, sequenced in a study of graft-versus-host responses after intestinal transplantation. TCRdb's table, derived via immunoSEQ multiplex PCR, lists solely in-frame clones and lacks some. The sample holds some 92,000 clones, around 90% seen once. For these TCRs, the target antigens are not known. Material: unstimulated CD4+ T cells sorted from spleen or lymph node cells, obtained before intestinal transplant. The receptors were sampled from a human donor who received an intestinal transplant.

The chain couples TRBV6-5 to TRBJ1-3; TRBD1 matches 12 bases. Trimming cost V 6 bases and J 7 bases; bases outside gene matches: 7. CDR3 length: 15 amino acids. Germline-derived CDR1 and CDR2 are MNHEY and SVGAGI. The CDR3 spells CASSPGTGGRNTIYF. DNA of the CDR3: TGTGCCAGCAGCCCGGGGACAGGGGGCAGGAACACCATATATTTT.

The rearrangement joins TRBV29-1 to TRBJ2-3, with 10 bases lining up with TRBD1. V was pared by 2 bases and J by 4 bases, with 6 bases of the junction left unmatched. CDR1 is SQVTM, CDR2 ANQGSEA, per germline. CDR3 size: 15 residues. The CDR3 DNA reads TGCAGCGTTGAAAGACAGGGGGCATTCTCAGATACGCAGTATTTT. Amino acid sequence: CSVERQGAFSDTQYF.

This chain links TRBV29-1 with TRBJ2-7; the D gene is possibly TRBD1 (6 bases). CDR1 and CDR2 from the germline V gene are SQVTM and ANQGSEA. This CDR3 comprises 14 residues. The V and J ends lost 6 bases and 0 bases respectively, with 15 bases between them. The DNA of the CDR3 is TGCAGCGTCGATGGACAGACCCGCTCCTACGAGCAGTACTTC. It codes for CSVDGQTRSYEQYF.

The chain joins TRBV5-4 to TRBJ2-7; D is perhaps TRBD1 (5 bases). The CDR3 contains 18 residues. Germline values: CDR1 SGHNT, CDR2 YYREEE (reference sequence). The V end was cut by 0 bases, the J end by 0 bases, with 19 bases between. CDR3 coding DNA: TGTGCCAGCAGCTTGGGGGGCCGACCGCACCTCAGCTCCTACGAGCAGTACTTC. It codes for CASSLGGRPHLSSYEQYF.

The chain couples TRBV6-5 to TRBJ2-3, with 8 bases that match TRBD1. V lost 8 bases and J lost 3; bases outside the gene matches: 4. Germline V CDR1 and CDR2: MNHEY, SVGAGI. This CDR3 region has 13 residues. DNA for the CDR3: TGTGCCAGCCGCAGGGGGCTAACAGATACGCAGTATTTT. Amino acid sequence: CASRRGLTDTQYF.

The CDR3 DNA sequence: TGCGCCAGCAGCTTGGGGCTTAGAAGTCGCACAGATACGCAGTATTTT. Encoded protein: CASSLGLRSRTDTQYF. The V gene is TRBV5-1, the J gene TRBJ2-3; no firm D call. This CDR3 region has 16 residues. Looked up from germline, CDR1 is SGHRS and CDR2 is YFSETQ. V lost 0 bases and J 1 base, leaving 12 bases between the germline ends.

The rearrangement joins TRBV5-1 to TRBJ2-4; the D gene is possibly TRBD1 (5 bases). The germline V gene has CDR1 SGHRS and CDR2 YFSETQ. With 1 base removed from V and 0 bases from J, the gap between germline ends came to 11 bases. The CDR3 loop spans 16 amino acids. This CDR3 is CASSLQGQGAKNIQYF. In DNA form, the CDR3 reads TGCGCCAGCAGCTTGCAGGGTCAGGGAGCCAAAAACATTCAGTACTTC.

The chain links TRBV18 to TRBJ2-1; weak D call: TRBD1 (5 bases). This CDR3 is 14 amino acids long. In germline, CDR1 is KGHSH, CDR2 LQKENI. V lost 1 base and J lost 5, with 9 bases in between. DNA for the CDR3: TGTGCCAGCTCACCACGGCAGGGTGACAATGAGCAGTTCTTC. Encoded protein: CASSPRQGDNEQFF. The full variable domain, rest sourced from reference TRBV18 and TRBJ2-1, is NAGVMQNPRHLVRRRGQEARLRCSPMKGHSHVYWYRQLPEEGLKFMVYLQKENIIDESGMPKERFSAEFPKEGPSILRIQQVVRGDSAAYFCASSPRQGDNEQFFGPGTRLTVL.

The chain couples TRBV5-5 to TRBJ1-1; 9 bases match TRBD1. V shed 1 base and J 5 bases; nucleotides not matched to a gene: 6. CDR3 length: 15 amino acids. Germline CDR1 is SGHKS and CDR2 is YYEKEE (reference sequence). The CDR3 is CASSLTGGVGTEAFF. CDR3 coding DNA: TGTGCCAGCAGCTTGACAGGGGGCGTTGGGACTGAAGCTTTCTTT.

V usage is TRBV7-3 and J usage is TRBJ2-5; D assignment may be TRBD1 or TRBD2 (5 bases each). V lost 3 bases, J lost 3 bases, and 14 bases lay in between. The germline CDR1 and CDR2 sequences are SGHTA and FQGTGA. CDR3 length equals 15 residues. This chain's CDR3 is CASSLAREIKETQYF. The CDR3 bases are TGTGCCAGCAGCTTGGCCAGGGAGATTAAAGAGACCCAGTACTTC.

The V and J genes are TRBV30 and TRBJ1-1, with 8 positions matching TRBD1. Germline V CDR1 and CDR2: GTSNPN, SVGIG (reference sequence). The J segment lost 4 bases and the V segment lost 4 bases, leaving 14 bases of the junction unmatched. CDR3 length equals 16 residues. The chain's CDR3 is CAWTTRGPRGVTEAFF. CDR3 in DNA: TGTGCCTGGACCACCAGGGGGCCCCGGGGTGTCACTGAAGCTTTCTTT.

The J gene is TRBJ2-7, the V gene TRBV28; unclear D gene. The CDR3 extends over 17 amino acids. Per the germline V gene, CDR1 is MDHEN and CDR2 is SYDVKM. V was cut by 4 bases and J by 4 bases, with 23 bases left in between. As DNA, the CDR3 is TGTGCCAGCAGTTACCCTACTGGCGACAACAGTAATTACGAGCAGTACTTC. It yields the protein CASSYPTGDNSNYEQYF.

V is TRBV9 and J is TRBJ2-2; 10 bases match TRBD2. CDR1 is SGDLS, CDR2 YYNGEE, per germline. CDR3 length equals 16 residues. After removal of 0 bases from V and 7 bases from J, the junction contained 6 bases not matched to a gene. The CDR3, as DNA: TGTGCCAGCAGCGTAGGGCCCACTAGCGGGGTCGGGGAGCTGTTTTTT. Encoded protein: CASSVGPTSGVGELFF.

This chain uses TRBV6-5 with TRBJ1-5; no definite D call. V lost 5 bases, J lost 7 bases, and 15 bases lay in between. The CDR3 consists of 14 residues. In germline, CDR1 is MNHEY, CDR2 SVGAGI. The chain's CDR3 is CASSAIASGQPQHF. Written as DNA, the CDR3 is TGTGCCAGCAGTGCCATCGCCAGCGGGCAGCCCCAGCATTTT.

The chain combines TRBV10-3 with TRBJ2-5, with TRBD2 identical over 12 bases. V lost 10 bases and J lost 4; bases outside the gene matches: 13. The CDR3 loop spans 16 amino acids. Germline CDR1 and CDR2: ENHRY and SYGVKD. CDR3 residues: CATAPSSGRALETQYF. The DNA for the CDR3 is TGTGCCACCGCTCCTTCTAGCGGGAGGGCCCTAGAGACCCAGTACTTC.

V is TRBV10-3 and J is TRBJ2-7; D not certain. CDR3 length equals 12 residues. Deletions cut 4 bases from V and 7 bases from J, with 11 bases between. CDR1 and CDR2 from the germline V gene are ENHRY and SYGVKD. DNA for the CDR3: TGTGCCATCAGTGTGGGATCTGGGGAGCAGTACTTC. It yields the protein CAISVGSGEQYF.

The chain couples TRBV5-5 to TRBJ2-5, with 14 nucleotides matching TRBD2. With V trimmed by 2 bases and J by 9 bases, 9 bases remained unmatched. Germline CDR1 is SGHKS and CDR2 is YYEKEE (reference sequence). The CDR3 contains 16 residues. The CDR3 loop is CASSLPGLAGEGAQYF. The CDR3 nucleotides are TGTGCCAGCAGCTTACCGGGACTAGCGGGAGAAGGGGCCCAGTACTTC.

This clone was counted between two and nine times. The rearrangement links TRBV7-9 to TRBJ1-3, with unresolved D. The CDR3 covers 16 residues. The ends were cut back, 1 base at V and 3 bases at J, with 13 bases in the middle. CDR1 and CDR2 from the germline V gene are SEHNR and FQNEAQ (reference sequence). The CDR3 here is CASSLVGGSGGNTIYF. CDR3 in DNA: TGTGCCAGCAGCTTAGTTGGAGGGTCCGGTGGAAACACCATATATTTT.

The chain carries TRBV5-1 and TRBJ1-4; the D is unclear. The V gene lost 2 bases and the J gene lost 5 bases, with 10 bases spanning the gap. This CDR3 is 14 amino acids long. The germline CDR1 and CDR2 sequences are SGHRS and YFSETQ. In DNA, the CDR3 is TGCGCCAGCAGCTTCAGCCTACCAAATGAAAAACTGTTTTTT. Translated, it gives CASSFSLPNEKLFF.

The chain carries TRBV29-1 and TRBJ2-1; TRBD1 matches at 7 bases. The V and J ends lost 5 bases and 4 bases, in that order; junction bases with no gene match: 8. The germline V gene encodes CDR1 SQVTM and CDR2 ANQGSEA. The length of the CDR3 is 14 residues. CDR3 bases: TGCAGCGTTTCTCCGGGACAGAAGTACAATGAGCAGTTCTTC. Protein: CSVSPGQKYNEQFF.

The chain couples TRBV5-5 to TRBJ2-7; the D gene is possibly TRBD2 (6 bases). This CDR3 contains 16 residues. Germline V gene data show CDR1 as SGHKS and CDR2 as YYEKEE (reference sequence). Trimming cost V 4 bases and J 5 bases, with 22 bases left between them. CDR3 sequence reads: CASSNGGAGTTNEQYF. In nucleotides, the CDR3 is TGTGCCAGCAGCAACGGAGGGGCAGGGACGACTAACGAGCAGTACTTC.

The V and J genes are TRBV10-2 and TRBJ2-3; TRBD2 matches at 11 bases. Germline V CDR1 and CDR2: WSHSY, SAAADI. CDR3 size: 17 residues. V was pared by 2 bases and J by 1 base, with 5 bases of the junction left unmatched. The CDR3 bases are TGCGCCAGCAGTGAGGCTAGCGGGAGGATGGGCACAGATACGCAGTATTTT. Residues: CASSEASGRMGTDTQYF.

This chain links TRBV11-2 with TRBJ1-3; D not resolved. Germline CDR1 SGHAT, CDR2 FQNNGV. The CDR3 loop spans 15 amino acids. V shed 0 bases and J shed 0 bases, with 6 bases lying between them. The CDR3 coding sequence is TGTGCCAGCAGCTTAGAGGGCTTCTCTGGAAACACCATATATTTT. It codes for CASSLEGFSGNTIYF.

The CDR3 nucleotides are TGTGCCACCTCAGGGAGGGCCGGTTCTAGTGAGCAGTTCTTC. This encodes CATSGRAGSSEQFF. The chain combines TRBV6-4 with TRBJ2-1; 7 bases line up with TRBD2. This CDR3 has 14 residues. CDR1 is MRHNA and CDR2 is SNTAGT in the germline V gene. J was trimmed by 9 bases and V by 10 bases; bases with no gene match: 15.

V usage is TRBV7-9 and J usage is TRBJ2-7; D may be TRBD1 or TRBD2 (6 bases each). The CDR3 covers 15 residues. Trimming pared 1 base from V and 2 bases from J, leaving 12 bases between. From germline, CDR1 is SEHNR and CDR2 FQNEAQ (reference sequence). The CDR3 protein is CASSLEGGTAYEQYF. The DNA for the CDR3 is TGTGCCAGCAGCTTAGAGGGGGGAACAGCCTACGAGCAGTACTTC.

The chain employs TRBV6-5 and TRBJ2-1; 8 nucleotides match TRBD2. There are 15 residues in the CDR3. Losses at the gene ends were 10 bases for V and 0 bases for J; bases not matched to a gene: 8. Germline V CDR1 and CDR2: MNHEY, SVGAGI. The DNA for the CDR3 is TGTGCCACCTCCCGGGGGGGGGACTCCTACAATGAGCAGTTCTTC. Its translation: CATSRGGDSYNEQFF.